This is a list of T cell receptor beta chains from one sample in a study of blood T cell dynamics during melanoma immunotherapy. Only in-frame clones appear in the TCRdb table, and some are missing; sequencing was by immunoSEQ multiplex PCR. The data hold roughly 4,600 clones, with 96% observed a single time. The input for sequencing was effector memory CD8+ T cells from blood, taken from a patient treated with checkpoint blockade. Source of these receptors: a human donor with melanoma. Both conserved end residues are part of each CDR3. D genes are given only for firm matches. Size is omitted from some rows. Given values are once, few, many or a class for expanded clones.

v_gene	j_gene	d_gene	abundance	CDR3nt	CDR3aa
TRBV5-8	TRBJ2-7	-	-	TGTGCCAGCAGCTTAGGGACCGATAAGAGCTCCTACGAGCAGTACTTC	CASSLGTDKSSYEQYF
TRBV4-1	TRBJ2-2	TRBD2	-	TGCGCCAGCAGCGAAGGGGCCGGGAGGATCGGGGAGCTGTTTTTT	CASSEGAGRIGELFF
TRBV4-2	TRBJ1-6	-	-	TGTGCCAGCAGCCAATACCTGGAGGGATGGGAGAATAATTCACCCCTCCACTTT	CASSQYLEGWENNSPLHF
TRBV16	TRBJ1-4	-	once	TGTGCCAGCAGCCACCTAGAGGAGCCTAATGAAAAACTGTTTTTT	CASSHLEEPNEKLFF
TRBV9	TRBJ2-7	TRBD1	-	TGTGCCAGCAGCGCAGAAACAGGGGATAGATACGAGCAGTACTTC	CASSAETGDRYEQYF
TRBV4-1	TRBJ2-7	-	few	TGCGCCAGCAGCCACCCTCTGGGGGAGCAGTACTTC	CASSHPLGEQYF
TRBV6-6	TRBJ2-1	TRBD2	-	TGTGCCAGCAGTTACATCCCTAGCGGGAGGGGTAATGAGCAGTTCTTC	CASSYIPSGRGNEQFF
TRBV6-5	TRBJ1-4	-	-	TGTGCCAGCAGGGAGTTTAATGAAAAACTGTTTTTT	CASREFNEKLFF
TRBV5-6	TRBJ2-7	-	-	TGTGCCAGCAGCTTGAGACCCCGCGAGCAGTACTTC	CASSLRPREQYF
TRBV11-1	TRBJ2-2	TRBD2	-	TGTGCCAGCAGCGATGGACTAGCGGGAGCAAACACCGGGGAGCTGTTTTTT	CASSDGLAGANTGELFF
TRBV5-6	TRBJ2-7	-	once	TGTGCCAGCAGCTTAGGGTTGACAGGTCATTTCTACGAGCAGTACTTC	CASSLGLTGHFYEQYF
TRBV12-5	TRBJ2-7	TRBD1	once	TGTGCTAGTGCTGGACAGGGATCCTACGAGCAGTACTTC	CASAGQGSYEQYF
TRBV13	TRBJ2-5	TRBD2	-	TGTGCCAGCAGCTTAGGGACTAGCGGGCGGGAGACCCAGTACTTC	CASSLGTSGRETQYF
TRBV5-6	TRBJ1-2	TRBD1	-	TGTGCCAGCAGCTTGCCCCACCGGGACAGGGTCTCGGACTATGGCTACACCTTC	CASSLPHRDRVSDYGYTF
TRBV6-1	TRBJ2-7	TRBD1	-	TGTGCCAGCAGCTCTTGGGACAGGGGGTACGAGCAGTACTTC	CASSSWDRGYEQYF
TRBV4-1	TRBJ2-7	TRBD2	-	TGCGCCAGCAGCCTATCTAGCGGACCCACCTACGAGCAGTACTTC	CASSLSSGPTYEQYF
TRBV14	TRBJ1-1	-	-	TGTGCCAGCGGTGAAGGGGGGCCGGCGGACACTGAAGCTTTCTTT	CASGEGGPADTEAFF
TRBV7-6	TRBJ2-7	TRBD1	once	TGTGCCAGCAGCGCCACCGGACAGGGGTCATCCTACGAGCAGTACTTC	CASSATGQGSSYEQYF
TRBV27	TRBJ2-7	-	-	TGTGCCAGCACCTTACTATCGGGGGAGCACGAGCAGTACTTC	CASTLLSGEHEQYF
TRBV7-9	TRBJ2-7	TRBD1	-	TGTGCCAGCACCTCGACAGGGTGGTACGAGCAGTACTTC	CASTSTGWYEQYF
TRBV15	TRBJ2-5	-	-	TGTGCCACCAGCAGCCTCTGGGGGGAGACCCAGTACTTC	CATSSLWGETQYF
TRBV28	TRBJ1-5	-	-	TGTGCCAGCAGTTTCTCAATGACTGCGTTAGGCAATCAGCCCCAGCATTTT	CASSFSMTALGNQPQHF
TRBV7-3	TRBJ2-3	TRBD2	-	TGTGCCAGCAGCATTAGCGGGAGGGACACAGATACGCAGTATTTT	CASSISGRDTDTQYF
TRBV5-4	TRBJ2-4	-	-	TGTGCCGGATCGGACGACCTAAAAAACATTCAGTACTTC	CAGSDDLKNIQYF
TRBV10-3	TRBJ1-2	-	-	TGTGCCATCTTTGTCAACGCCTTGGGGGCGCAGCAGAATGGCTACACCTTC	CAIFVNALGAQQNGYTF
TRBV7-2	TRBJ2-3	TRBD2	once	TGTGCCAGCAGCGTGGGACTATTACCTACTAGCACAGATACGCAGTATTTT	CASSVGLLPTSTDTQYF
TRBV15	TRBJ1-1	TRBD1	-	TGTGCCACCAGCAGGGGACAGGGCTTGAACACTGAAGCTTTCTTT	CATSRGQGLNTEAFF